This passage covers 20 T cell receptor beta chains from one sample sequenced in a study of blood T cells in healthy people across ages. With a J-beta primer mix and a sample-barcoded 5' primer, a second PCR ran about 7 to 12 cycles. In TCRdb, the 5' RACE reads were re-called with MiXCR into one record per CDR3 protein. The sample records hundreds of thousands of distinct CDR3 sequences, roughly half being singletons. Sequenced material: blood. Source of these receptors: a man in his 60s in good health.

This clonotype was observed once. The V and J genes are TRBV5-1 and TRBJ2-1; D is unresolved. Trimming stripped 0 bases from V and 6 bases from J, with 13 bases between. Germline values: CDR1 SGHRS, CDR2 YFSETQ. This CDR3 has 15 amino acids. The CDR3 spells CASSLVGFTCNEQFF. DNA of the CDR3: TGCGCCAGCAGCTTGGTAGGGTTTACCTGCAATGAGCAGTTCTTC.

The table lists this clonotype with many counts. The V gene is TRBV4-3, the J gene TRBJ2-7, with 8 bases fitting TRBD1. V lost 4 bases, J lost 6 bases, and 5 bases stayed unmatched. Germline V gives CDR1 LGHNA, CDR2 YSLEER. This CDR3 comprises 13 residues. The CDR3 region is CASSLGQGSEQYF. DNA of the CDR3: TGCGCCAGCAGCCTCGGACAGGGTAGCGAGCAGTACTTC.

This clonotype has a count of ten or more. The J gene is TRBJ2-1, the V gene TRBV7-2, with D maybe TRBD2 (6 bases). The CDR3 sequence is 12 residues long. Trimming removed 5 bases from V and 7 bases from J, with 9 bases in between. Germline loops: CDR1 SGHTA, CDR2 FQGNSA. CDR3 nucleotides: TGTGCCAGCAGCCTGACTAGAAATGAGCAGTTCTTC. Translation: CASSLTRNEQFF.

This clonotype was seen a single time. This rearrangement joins TRBV10-3 to TRBJ2-1, with TRBD2 matching over 13 bases. V lost 5 bases to trimming and J lost 6 bases; unmatched junction nucleotides: 4. The CDR3 has 15 residues. Germline-derived CDR1 and CDR2 are ENHRY and SYGVKD. The CDR3 reads CAISYTSGGANEQFF. CDR3 nucleotide sequence: TGTGCCATCAGTTACACTAGCGGGGGGGCCAATGAGCAGTTCTTC.

The chain uses TRBV9 and TRBJ2-1; TRBD1 aligns across 10 bases. Germline V gene lookup returns CDR1 SGDLS and CDR2 YYNGEE. V lost 0 bases, J lost 5 bases, and 5 bases stayed unmatched. CDR3 size: 16 residues. CDR3: CASSVGTGGFDNEQFF. Written as DNA, the CDR3 is TGTGCCAGCAGCGTAGGGACAGGGGGTTTCGACAATGAGCAGTTCTTC. Complete variable domain (other parts from reference TRBV9 and TRBJ2-1): DSGVTQTPKHLITATGQRVTLRCSPRSGDLSVYWYQQSLDQGLQFLIQYYNGEERAKGNILERFSAQQFPDLHSELNLSSLELGDSALYFCASSVGTGGFDNEQFFGPGTRLTVL.

The chain has TRBV5-8 and TRBJ2-4; 12 positions match TRBD1. Looked up from germline, CDR1 is SGHTS and CDR2 is YDEGEE. The CDR3 has 16 residues. V gave up 3 bases and J gave up 6 bases; unmatched junction bases: 7. The CDR3 DNA reads TGTGCCAGCAGCTGGGGGACAGGGGGCCTTGGAAACATTCAGTACTTC. Its translation is CASSWGTGGLGNIQYF. Combining the CDR3 with reference TRBV5-8 and TRBJ2-4 gives the whole variable domain EAGVTQSPTHLIKTRGQQATLRCSPISGHTSVYWYQQALGLGLQFLLWYDEGEERNRGNFPPRFSGRQFPNYSSELNVNALELEDSALYLCASSWGTGGLGNIQYFGAGTRLSVL.

The V and J genes are TRBV20-1 and TRBJ2-4, with D hard to call. Trimming removed 3 bases at V and 0 bases at J, with 9 bases between. Germline lookup yields CDR1 DFQATT and CDR2 SNEGSKA (reference sequence). The CDR3 is 14 amino acids. CDR3 amino acids: CSASRQQAKNIQYF. The CDR3 DNA reads as TGCAGTGCTAGTCGCCAGCAAGCCAAAAACATTCAGTACTTC.

Comments on this clonotype: Mismatch with germline at one junction end may stem from a read error. The gene calls are TRBV12-3 or TRBV12-4 and TRBJ2-7; TRBD1 agrees at 8 bases. This CDR3 has 15 residues. CDR3 region: CAGSYQGAVSYEQYF. The CDR3 DNA reads TGTGCCGGCAGCTACCAGGGGGCTGTATCCTACGAGCAGTACTTC.

The rearrangement links TRBV20-1 to TRBJ2-3, with D perhaps TRBD2 (7 bases). Trimming took 3 bases from V and 2 from J, leaving 12 bases between them. Looked up from germline, CDR1 is DFQATT and CDR2 is SNEGSKA (reference sequence). This CDR3 comprises 14 residues. In DNA, the CDR3 is TGCAGTGCTAGCGGGGGGCCTTACACAGATACGCAGTATTTT. This translates into CSASGGPYTDTQYF.

This clonotype has only a few counts. The V gene is TRBV6-2 or TRBV6-3, the J gene TRBJ2-3, with D maybe TRBD2 (7 bases). Germline lookup yields CDR1 MNHEY and CDR2 SVGEGT. V was trimmed by 7 bases and J by 4 bases, leaving 27 bases between them. The CDR3 sequence is 18 residues long. CDR3 sequence (DNA): TGTGCCAGCACCAAAAGATGGGGGGGCCGGAGGTCGGCAGATACGCAGTATTTT. The encoded protein is CASTKRWGGRRSADTQYF.

This rearrangement joins TRBV5-1 to TRBJ2-2; 9 nucleotides match TRBD2. Germline CDR1 is SGHRS and CDR2 is YFSETQ. This CDR3 region has 17 residues. The trim removed 3 bases at V and 4 bases at J, leaving 10 bases unmatched. The CDR3 DNA reads TGCGCCAGCAGCTCGAATAGCGGGGGCCTCGGCACCGGGGAGCTGTTTTTT. Amino acids: CASSSNSGGLGTGELFF.

The rearrangement links TRBV29-1 to TRBJ2-3; TRBD1 is a possible D gene (5 bases). There are 14 residues in the CDR3. Looked up from germline, CDR1 is SQVTM and CDR2 is ANQGSEA. The V end was cut by 6 bases, the J end by 3 bases, with 16 bases between. CDR3 amino acids: CSVRPGLSTDTQYF. The CDR3 region has the DNA TGCAGCGTGCGGCCAGGGTTGAGTACAGATACGCAGTATTTT.

The V call is TRBV6-2 or TRBV6-3, the J call TRBJ2-3; D uncertain. The V end lost 7 bases, the J end lost 4 bases, and 9 bases lay between the germline ends. The CDR3 loop spans 12 amino acids. Germline loops: CDR1 MNHEY, CDR2 SVGEGT. In DNA, the CDR3 is TGTGCCAGCACCAAGAACTCAGATACGCAGTATTTT. It codes for CASTKNSDTQYF.

The chain uses TRBV27 and TRBJ2-7; D is possibly TRBD2 (6 bases). Germline lookup yields CDR1 MNHEY and CDR2 SMNVEV (reference sequence). The ends were cut back, 0 bases at V and 6 bases at J, with 12 bases in the middle. CDR3 length: 14 residues. CDR3 coding DNA: TGTGCCAGCAGTTTATCCGGGAGTCTAGGCGAGCAGTACTTC. Translating gives CASSLSGSLGEQYF.

This clonotype has only a few counts. This chain uses TRBV12-3 or TRBV12-4 with TRBJ2-2; 11 positions match TRBD1. Losses at the gene ends were 5 bases for V and 2 bases for J; bases not matched to a gene: 4. The CDR3 length is 16 residues. CDR3 residues: CASSRTGGRNTGELFF. Written as DNA, the CDR3 is TGTGCCAGCAGTAGGACAGGGGGCCGTAACACCGGGGAGCTGTTTTTT.

This chain uses TRBV6-5 with TRBJ2-2; the D is unclear. Germline V lookup: CDR1 MNHEY, CDR2 SVGAGI. The CDR3 is made up of 13 amino acids. Trimming took off 6 bases at V and 3 bases at J, with 8 bases between the two ends. The CDR3, as DNA: TGTGCCAGCAGAAAGTTGGACACCGGGGAGCTGTTTTTT. Protein product: CASRKLDTGELFF.

On this clonotype itself: This may be a read error, as it is one base from a much larger clone. The V and J genes are TRBV20-1 and TRBJ2-7; D possibly corresponds to TRBD2 (6 bases). Germline CDR1 and CDR2: DFQATT and SNEGSKA (reference sequence). The CDR3 contains 13 residues. CDR3 amino acids: CNARGDSYYEQYF. The CDR3 nucleotides are TGCAATGCTAGAGGGGACTCATACTACGAGCAGTACTTC.

The V call is TRBV6-2 or TRBV6-3, the J call TRBJ2-3; no definite D call. CDR1 and CDR2 from the germline V gene are MNHEY and SVGEGT. There are 13 residues in the CDR3. Trimming pared 6 bases from V and 0 bases from J, leaving 7 bases between. The CDR3, as DNA: TGTGCCAGCAGAGAGGACAGCACAGATACGCAGTATTTT. As protein: CASREDSTDTQYF.

The gene calls are TRBV6-5 and TRBJ1-6; maybe TRBD1 (6 bases). The CDR3 runs 14 residues. Trimming took 4 bases from V and 5 from J, leaving 9 bases between them. The germline CDR1 and CDR2 sequences are MNHEY and SVGAGI. CDR3 sequence: CASSSRGHNSPLHF. CDR3 coding DNA: TGTGCCAGCAGTTCCAGGGGCCATAATTCACCCCTCCACTTT.

The chain is built from TRBV28 and TRBJ1-2; TRBD1 is a possible D gene (6 bases). Germline V gene data show CDR1 as MDHEN and CDR2 as SYDVKM. With 6 bases removed from V and 4 bases from J, the gap between germline ends came to 12 bases. The CDR3 contains 13 residues. CDR3 residues: CASRGKGVYGYTF. The CDR3 nucleotides are TGTGCCAGCAGAGGGAAGGGGGTCTATGGCTACACCTTC.